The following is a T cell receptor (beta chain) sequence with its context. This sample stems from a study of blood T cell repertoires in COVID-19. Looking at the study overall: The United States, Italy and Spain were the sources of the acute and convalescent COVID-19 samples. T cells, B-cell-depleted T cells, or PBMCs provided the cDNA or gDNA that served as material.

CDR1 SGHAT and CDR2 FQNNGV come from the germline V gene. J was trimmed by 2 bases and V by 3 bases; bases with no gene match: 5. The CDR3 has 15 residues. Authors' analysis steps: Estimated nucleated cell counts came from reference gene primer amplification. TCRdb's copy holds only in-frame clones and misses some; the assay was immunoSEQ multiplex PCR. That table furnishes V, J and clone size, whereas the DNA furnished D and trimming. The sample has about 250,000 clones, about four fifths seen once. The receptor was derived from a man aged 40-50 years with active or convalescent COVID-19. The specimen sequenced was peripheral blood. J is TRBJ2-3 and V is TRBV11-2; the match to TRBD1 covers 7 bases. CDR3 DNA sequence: TGTGCCAGCAGCTTGGGACAGCTGTCCACAGATACGCAGTATTTT. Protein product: CASSLGQLSTDTQYF.